Listed below are T cell receptor beta chains from one sample, sequenced in a study of cytomegalovirus exposure and HLA in healthy donors. Repertoires were generated with immunoSEQ multiplex PCR, while TCRdb's copy carries only in-frame clones and drops some. The top ten hold about 5% of the sample, which has under 150,000 clones, approximately 87% seen once. The sequencing input was PBMCs. These TCRs come from a woman in her thirties in good health and CMV-seronegative. Each CDR3 is given without its conserved first and last residue. Each record gives: V gene, J gene, D gene, CDR3 protein. A D gene is named only where the DNA matches it firmly.

>TRBV7-9|TRBJ1-2|TRBD1
SSRPSSRGQGNGYT
>TRBV7-2|TRBJ2-7|TRBD1
ASSFGLGQNYEQY
>TRBV5-6|TRBJ2-6|TRBD2
ASSLAGGPLSGANVLT
>TRBV4-3|TRBJ1-4|NA
ASSQDWAGRYATNEKLF
>TRBV19|TRBJ1-1|NA
ASSMTGTTTEAF
>TRBV7-8|TRBJ2-2|TRBD2
ASIRDLAGAYTGELF
>TRBV15|TRBJ1-1|TRBD1
ATMPPGQGMNTEAF
>TRBV11-2|TRBJ1-1|NA
ASSPQGIVTLNTEAF
>TRBV4-1|TRBJ2-3|NA
ASSLPGGGTDTQY
>TRBV6-6|TRBJ1-2|TRBD1
ASTLDREAGYT
>TRBV30|TRBJ2-1|NA
AWSEQTSNEQF
>TRBV7-9|TRBJ1-1|NA
SSSEVTGRTEAF
>TRBV11-2|TRBJ2-5|TRBD2
ASSRLAGRETQY
>TRBV27|TRBJ2-7|NA
ASSRAGSHEQY
>TRBV7-8|TRBJ2-7|NA
ASSTGTRSIYEQY
>TRBV2|TRBJ1-1|TRBD1
ASSPMTGVPSAEAF
>TRBV7-3|TRBJ2-7|TRBD1
ASGGQGSYEQY
>TRBV28|TRBJ1-2|NA
ASSTRDIRGYT
>TRBV9|TRBJ2-7|NA
ASSSPGGMDTYEQY
>TRBV19|TRBJ1-4|NA
ASRGLQNEKLF
>TRBV27|TRBJ2-1|TRBD2
ASSSSGSSYNEQF
>TRBV2|TRBJ1-1|NA
ASLKSGVERGVAF
>TRBV28|TRBJ2-7|TRBD2
ASSLSFGSAGLASGYEQY
>TRBV28|TRBJ2-7|TRBD2
ASKSWTSGLYEQY
>TRBV29-1|TRBJ2-1|NA
SVRAGRGGWIRDNEQF
>TRBV4-1|TRBJ1-2|TRBD1
ASSHRGQNYGYT
>TRBV29-1|TRBJ2-3|TRBD2
SAWGGEGTQY
>TRBV28|TRBJ2-2|TRBD2
ASSLLAGAPNTGELF
>TRBV9|TRBJ2-5|NA
ASSVEVSGLETQY
>TRBV5-3|TRBJ2-7|TRBD2
ARSHRTSASLPYEQY
>TRBV18|TRBJ2-5|NA
ASSPLMRETQY
>TRBV18|TRBJ2-3|TRBD2
ASSPGLAGASDTQY
>TRBV27|TRBJ2-1|TRBD2
ASSSLAGIYNEQF
>TRBV5-5|NA|TRBD2
ASSSWTSGVFFSYEQY
>TRBV5-4|TRBJ1-1|TRBD1
ASSQTGANTEAF
>TRBV5-1|TRBJ2-1|TRBD2
ASSPPGLAGREQF
>TRBV25-1|TRBJ2-2|TRBD1
ASSGTRTGGFGELF
>TRBV15|TRBJ2-7|NA
ATSRDLGRAYEQY
>TRBV7-3|TRBJ2-3|NA
ASSLRASTDTQY
>TRBV7-2|TRBJ1-4|TRBD1
ASSLTTGTGREKLF
>TRBV9|TRBJ2-1|TRBD2
ASSARGLAGSGEQF
>TRBV4-3|TRBJ1-4|NA
ASSQVRVDRSGKLF
>TRBV6-5|TRBJ2-1|TRBD2
ASSDSLAGGNEQF
>TRBV14|TRBJ1-1|NA
ASSQLQGYTEAF
>TRBV7-9|TRBJ1-5|NA
ASSLGGGNQPQH
>TRBV29-1|TRBJ2-7|TRBD2
SVDRLAGEGLYEQY
>TRBV5-4|TRBJ2-7|TRBD2
ASSPAGGLSYEQY
>TRBV5-1|TRBJ2-3|TRBD2
ASSLAIVAGGTDTQY
>TRBV5-8|TRBJ2-2|NA
ASSLVPGLYTGELF
>TRBV11-1|TRBJ2-1|NA
ASSRGGVFSYNEQF
>TRBV19|TRBJ2-1|TRBD2
ASSIGLAFEQF
>TRBV19|TRBJ2-3|TRBD2
ASSSRLAGLADTQY
>TRBV6-5|TRBJ2-6|NA
ASSVSRSGANVLT
>TRBV19|NA|NA
ASSIGQDYEQY
>TRBV5-1|TRBJ1-4|TRBD1
ASSLVPTGVGEKLF
>TRBV2|TRBJ1-5|TRBD1
ASSERTGNQPQH
>TRBV19|TRBJ1-1|NA
ASSTSGFEAF
>TRBV14|TRBJ2-5|TRBD2
ASSRLGTRLAEQETQY
>TRBV4-1|TRBJ2-5|NA
ASSPEGTEQETQY
>TRBV30|TRBJ2-7|NA
AVTPRSGYEQY